The clone carrying this T cell receptor (beta chain) occurred many times. Unique molecular identifiers were built into the TCRbeta library. Each CDR3 protein is one row after TCRdb ran MiXCR on the PCR reads. The sample carries about 110,000 distinct CDR3 sequences, about a tenth recorded once. This sample was taken from a study of T-cell reconstitution after alpha-beta-depleted transplantation in children. Germline loops: CDR1 SGHTA, CDR2 FQGNSA. The CDR3 runs to 13 residues. The V gene lost 7 bases and the J gene lost 8 bases, with 14 bases spanning the gap. Sequencing was performed on PBMCs, taken before TCRalphabeta/CD19-depleted stem cell transplant. This clonotype was sampled from a boy between 2 and 10 years old with acute lymphoblastic leukemia, due to receive a stem cell transplant. V usage is TRBV7-2 and J usage is TRBJ2-2; D gene uncertain. The CDR3 spells CASTSRFGGELFF. For the CDR3, the DNA is TGTGCCAGCACCTCTAGATTTGGAGGGGAGCTGTTTTTT.